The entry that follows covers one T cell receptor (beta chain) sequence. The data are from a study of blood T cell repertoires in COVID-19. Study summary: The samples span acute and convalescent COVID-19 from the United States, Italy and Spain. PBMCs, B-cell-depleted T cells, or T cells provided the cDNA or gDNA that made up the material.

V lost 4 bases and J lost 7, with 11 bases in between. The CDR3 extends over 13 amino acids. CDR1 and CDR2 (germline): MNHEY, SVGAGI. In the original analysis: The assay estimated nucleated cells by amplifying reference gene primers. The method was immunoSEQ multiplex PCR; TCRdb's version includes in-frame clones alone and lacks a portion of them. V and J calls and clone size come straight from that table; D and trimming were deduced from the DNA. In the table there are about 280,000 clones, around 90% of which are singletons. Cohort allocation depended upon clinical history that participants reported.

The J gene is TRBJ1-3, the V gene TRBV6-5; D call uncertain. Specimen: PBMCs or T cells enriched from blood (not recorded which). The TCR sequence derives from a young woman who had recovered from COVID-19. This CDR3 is CASSSPSGNTIYF. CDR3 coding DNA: TGTGCCAGCAGTTCTCCCTCGGGGAACACCATATATTTT.